This TCR beta chain was identified during a study of post-analysis software for immune sequencing data. Study-level information: Relapsing-remitting, secondary progressive and progressive-relapsing multiple sclerosis were all included among the disease courses. Study-wide results and caveats: Diversity measured as normalized Chao1 was significantly lower in multiple sclerosis patients than in controls. Analysis by F measure revealed that same-batch samples clustered strongly together. Roughly five TRBV segments were more frequent in patients than controls; TRBV5-6, TRBV5-1 and TRBV20-1 belonged to this group.

Germline values: CDR1 SGHRS, CDR2 YFSETQ. V lost 3 bases and J 5 bases, leaving 11 bases between the germline ends. This CDR3 is built from 13 residues. Researchers reported that TCR beta cDNA libraries carried unique molecular identifiers. T cells numbering about 0.95 to 10 million gave rise to roughly 0.5 million cDNA molecules. From the PCR reads, TCRdb called clonotypes with MiXCR, one entry per CDR3 protein. The profile shows roughly 620,000 distinct CDR3 sequences, 40% to 50% of them singletons. Notes on this clonotype: Its matching antigen is unknown.

The sequenced material came from blood. The chain employs TRBV5-1 and TRBJ1-2; D uncertain. The TCR sequence derives from a girl aged 10 to 17 with multiple sclerosis. This CDR3 is CASSSDLQYGYTF. DNA for the CDR3: TGCGCCAGCAGCTCGGATCTACAGTATGGCTACACCTTC. The full variable domain, in which reference TRBV5-1 and TRBJ1-2 provide the parts outside the CDR3, is KAGVTQTPRYLIKTRGQQVTLSCSPISGHRSVSWYQQTPGQGLQFLFEYFSETQRNKGNFPGRFSGRQFSNSRSEMNVSTLELGDSALYLCASSSDLQYGYTFGSGTRLTVV.